A single sample is the source of the 30 T cell receptor beta chains below, sequenced in a study of blood T cell repertoires in COVID-19. Method: immunoSEQ multiplex PCR; TCRdb's copy keeps in-frame clones and lacks some. Here the sample spans 150,000 to 200,000 clones, around 76% being singletons. The sample taken for sequencing was PBMCs or T cells enriched from blood (not recorded which). These receptors came from a woman aged 45-59 years with acute COVID-19.

The genes are TRBV6-5 and TRBJ2-5; 10 nucleotides agree with TRBD1. V trimming: 6 bases; J trimming: 7 bases; junction bases outside the gene matches: 8. This CDR3 is 14 amino acids long. Germline-derived CDR1 and CDR2 are MNHEY and SVGAGI. The CDR3: CASRRDRGEGTQYF. As DNA, the CDR3 is TGTGCCAGCAGGAGGGACAGGGGAGAGGGGACCCAGTACTTC.

J is TRBJ2-3 and V is TRBV27; D call uncertain. Trimming removed 5 bases at V and 1 base at J, with 10 bases between. Germline V lookup: CDR1 MNHEY, CDR2 SMNVEV (reference sequence). CDR3 length equals 14 residues. CDR3: CASSPTAGTDTQYF. The DNA for the CDR3 is TGTGCCAGCAGTCCTACGGCGGGCACAGATACGCAGTATTTT.

This clone was observed once. The V and J genes are TRBV4-1 and TRBJ1-3; no definite D call. CDR1 is MGHRA and CDR2 is YSYEKL in the germline V gene. The CDR3 runs 16 residues. V shed 1 base and J shed 0 bases, with 10 bases lying between them. DNA for the CDR3: TGCGCCAGCAGCCAAGGAGGCGGTAGCTCTGGAAACACCATATATTTT. It is translated as CASSQGGGSSGNTIYF.

The chain combines TRBV19 with TRBJ2-1, with D tentatively TRBD2 (6 bases). V shed 8 bases and J shed 0 bases, with 14 bases lying between them. This CDR3 spans 15 amino acids. CDR1 and CDR2 (germline): LNHDA, SQIVND (reference sequence). For the CDR3, the DNA is TGTGCCAGTCAGAGTGGGGGGAGCTCCTACAATGAGCAGTTCTTC. Its translation: CASQSGGSSYNEQFF.

V is TRBV18 and J is TRBJ1-3, with a possible D match to TRBD1 (5 bases). The CDR3 has 13 residues. The V and J ends lost 6 bases and 3 bases respectively, with 9 bases between them. Germline CDR1 and CDR2: KGHSH and LQKENI. CDR3 residues: CASSTDRGNTIYF. The CDR3 bases are TGTGCCAGCTCGACAGATCGTGGAAACACCATATATTTT.

This clone was recorded a few times. The rearrangement uses TRBV2 and TRBJ2-3, with D possibly matching TRBD1 (6 bases). Trimming took 4 bases from V and 6 from J, leaving 11 bases between them. Germline V CDR1 and CDR2: SNHLY, FYNNEI. The CDR3 contains 13 residues. CDR3 sequence (DNA): TGTGCCAGCAGTGGGCAGGGGTCGGATACGCAGTATTTT. Its protein product is CASSGQGSDTQYF.

The rearrangement uses TRBV9 and TRBJ1-2, with D tentatively TRBD1 (6 bases). This CDR3 contains 11 residues. V lost 7 bases and J lost 7, with 11 bases in between. CDR1 and CDR2 from the germline V gene are SGDLS and YYNGEE. CDR3 in amino acids: CASGHRAGYTF. The CDR3, as DNA: TGTGCCAGCGGCCACAGGGCTGGCTACACCTTC.

With respect to this clone: The junction and the germline gene differ at one end; a read error may be behind it. The V gene is TRBV7-7, the J gene TRBJ1-4, with 7 bases identical to TRBD1. This CDR3 comprises 15 residues. The germline V gene encodes CDR1 SSHAT and CDR2 FNYEAQ (reference sequence). This CDR3 is CASSRNRGPNEKLFF. The CDR3 DNA follows: TGTGCTAGCAGCCGAAACAGGGGTCCGAATGAAAAACTGTTTTTT.

The J gene is TRBJ1-4, the V gene TRBV7-2, with a tentative D call TRBD1 (5 bases). This CDR3 is built from 16 residues. Deletions cut 0 bases from V and 5 bases from J, with 13 bases between. CDR1 and CDR2 from the germline V gene are SGHTA and FQGNSA. DNA for the CDR3: TGTGCCAGCAGCTTAGCGGTGGGGCAGGCAAATGAAAAACTGTTTTTT. This codes for CASSLAVGQANEKLFF.

CDR3 nucleotides: TGTGCCAGCAGCCGACTAGACAGGGAAAACACTGAAGCTTTCTTT. It yields the protein CASSRLDRENTEAFF. The genes are TRBV5-6 and TRBJ1-1; TRBD1 matches at 7 bases. In germline, CDR1 is SGHDT, CDR2 YYEEEE. The V segment lost 4 bases and the J segment 2 bases; nucleotides outside the gene matches: 8. CDR3 size: 15 residues.

In its sample, this clone was seen once. The chain is built from TRBV7-9 and TRBJ1-2, with 9 bases fitting TRBD1. The trim removed 1 base at V and 7 bases at J, leaving 7 bases unmatched. CDR3 length: 15 amino acids. Per germline, CDR1 SEHNR and CDR2 FQNEAQ (reference sequence). The CDR3, as DNA: TGTGCCAGCAGCTTAGGGGACAGGGCAGGACTTGGCTACACCTTC. The encoded protein is CASSLGDRAGLGYTF.

The chain uses TRBV9 and TRBJ2-3, with TRBD2 matching over 12 bases. The V segment lost 4 bases and the J segment 1 base; nucleotides outside the gene matches: 4. There are 16 residues in the CDR3. Germline V gives CDR1 SGDLS, CDR2 YYNGEE. The CDR3 loop reads CASSPRTSGGTDTQYF. The CDR3 bases are TGTGCCAGCAGCCCACGGACTAGCGGGGGCACAGATACGCAGTATTTT. Complete variable domain (other parts from reference TRBV9 and TRBJ2-3): DSGVTQTPKHLITATGQRVTLRCSPRSGDLSVYWYQQSLDQGLQFLIQYYNGEERAKGNILERFSAQQFPDLHSELNLSSLELGDSALYFCASSPRTSGGTDTQYFGPGTRLTVL.

J is TRBJ1-2 and V is TRBV6-4; D might be TRBD1 (5 bases). The germline V and J ends were trimmed by 0 bases and 4 bases, with 15 bases remaining between them. Germline values: CDR1 MRHNA, CDR2 SNTAGT. The CDR3 runs 16 residues. The CDR3 here is CASSDSRSVGVYGYTF. DNA of the CDR3: TGTGCCAGCAGTGACTCGAGAAGTGTAGGGGTCTATGGCTACACCTTC.

The V and J genes are TRBV5-1 and TRBJ1-5; D gene uncertain. Trimming pared 0 bases from V and 8 bases from J, leaving 9 bases between. The CDR3 is made up of 13 amino acids. From germline, CDR1 is SGHRS and CDR2 YFSETQ. CDR3 in amino acids: CASSLDASEPQHF. In DNA form, the CDR3 reads TGCGCCAGCAGCTTGGACGCTTCGGAGCCCCAGCATTTT.

The CDR3 DNA reads as TGTGCCAGCAGTTTAATCGCCCGCGGGGCTGGAAACACCATATATTTT. Its translation: CASSLIARGAGNTIYF. The chain couples TRBV28 to TRBJ1-3; D is unresolved. Germline V gives CDR1 MDHEN, CDR2 SYDVKM. The CDR3 sequence is 16 residues long. The V and J ends lost 2 bases and 2 bases respectively, with 13 bases between them.

V is TRBV20-1 and J is TRBJ1-5; no definite D call. Germline assignment: CDR1 DFQATT and CDR2 SNEGSKA (reference sequence). The CDR3 contains 14 residues. Trimming cost V 3 bases and J 3 bases, with 12 bases left between them. The CDR3 DNA is TGCAGTGCTAGTAGCGGGTACATCAATCAGCCCCAGCATTTT. The encoded protein is CSASSGYINQPQHF.

V gene TRBV5-1 combines with J gene TRBJ2-1; possible D gene TRBD1, 5 bases. Per germline, CDR1 SGHRS and CDR2 YFSETQ. The V and J ends lost 1 base and 6 bases respectively, with 8 bases between them. This CDR3 has 13 residues. The CDR3 DNA is TGCGCCAGCAGCTTGCAGGGATCCAATGAGCAGTTCTTC. Protein product: CASSLQGSNEQFF.

This chain uses TRBV18 with TRBJ2-1, with 8 bases that match TRBD1. Germline CDR1 KGHSH, CDR2 LQKENI. The trim removed 5 bases at V and 6 bases at J, leaving 9 bases unmatched. The CDR3 is 15 residues long. The CDR3 region has the DNA TGTGCCAGCTCATTGAGACAGGGGAGGTTCAATGAGCAGTTCTTC. It codes for CASSLRQGRFNEQFF.

The CDR3 DNA reads TGTGCCAGCAGCTTAGATGGGGCGGGGGGGCCTCAAGATACGCAGTATTTT. Its translation is CASSLDGAGGPQDTQYF. The rearrangement uses TRBV11-2 and TRBJ2-3; 9 nucleotides agree with TRBD2. The germline gives CDR1 SGHAT, CDR2 FQNNGV. Trimming cost V 0 bases and J 5 bases; bases outside gene matches: 9. CDR3 size: 17 residues.

The chain employs TRBV6-5 and TRBJ1-2; the D gene is possibly TRBD1 (6 bases). The CDR3 contains 14 residues. The germline V gene has CDR1 MNHEY and CDR2 SVGAGI. V gave up 4 bases and J gave up 8 bases, with 17 bases separating them. The CDR3 is CASSSSADRKGYTF. The CDR3 DNA sequence: TGTGCCAGCAGTTCCTCCGCGGACAGAAAGGGCTACACCTTC.

This chain links TRBV6-2 or TRBV6-3 with TRBJ2-7; maybe TRBD1 (5 bases). The CDR3 contains 13 residues. Trimming took off 2 bases at V and 3 bases at J, with 8 bases between the two ends. The germline V gene has CDR1 MNHEY and CDR2 SVGEGT. As DNA, the CDR3 is TGTGCCAGCAGTTACGTTAGGGGCTACGAGCAGTACGTC. Its translation: CASSYVRGYEQYV.

This clone appeared a single time. CDR3 nucleotides: TGTGCCAGCAGTTACTCAGGGGTGGGAAACACCATATATTTT. It specifies CASSYSGVGNTIYF. This chain connects TRBV6-5 to TRBJ1-3; maybe TRBD1 (5 bases). With 0 bases removed from V and 4 bases from J, the gap between germline ends came to 7 bases. The germline gives CDR1 MNHEY, CDR2 SVGAGI. This CDR3 is built from 14 residues.

The CDR3 region has the DNA TGTGCCAGCAGTGAACTCCGGGAGACCCAGTACTTC. Its protein product is CASSELRETQYF. V and J are TRBV2 and TRBJ2-5; D call uncertain. The CDR3 loop spans 12 amino acids. V lost 2 bases to trimming and J lost 5 bases, with 6 bases between them. Germline CDR1 and CDR2: SNHLY and FYNNEI.

V and J are TRBV7-3 and TRBJ2-7; maybe TRBD1 (6 bases). V was trimmed by 9 bases and J by 2 bases, leaving 14 bases between them. The CDR3 is 13 residues long. Germline CDR1 SGHTA, CDR2 FQGTGA. CDR3 DNA sequence: TGTGCCAGGACGGACAGTTTACCCTACGAGCAGTACGTC. Its translation is CARTDSLPYEQYV.

The genes are TRBV6-1 and TRBJ1-3; D gene ambiguous. Deletions cut 3 bases from V and 0 bases from J, with 9 bases between. Germline V gene lookup returns CDR1 MNHNS and CDR2 SASEGT. The CDR3 has 15 residues. DNA of the CDR3: TGTGCCAGCAGTGAGCCCAGAAGCTCTGGAAACACCATATATTTT. It codes for CASSEPRSSGNTIYF.

This chain joins TRBV2 and TRBJ1-6; tentatively, D is TRBD1 (6 bases). Trimming left V 8 bases short and J 8 bases short, with 13 bases between. The CDR3 has 13 amino acids. From germline, CDR1 is SNHLY and CDR2 FYNNEI. The CDR3 is CASSRNRDSPLHF. CDR3 in DNA: TGTGCCAGCTCTCGTAACAGGGATTCACCCCTCCACTTT. Full variable domain (remainder filled in from reference TRBV2 and TRBJ1-6): EPEVTQTPSHQVTQMGQEVILRCVPISNHLYFYWYRQILGQKVEFLVSFYNNEISEKSEIFDDQFSVERPDGSNFTLKIRSTKLEDSAMYFCASSRNRDSPLHFGNGTRLTVT.

The chain is built from TRBV28 and TRBJ1-1; D gene unclear. The germline gives CDR1 MDHEN, CDR2 SYDVKM. The ends were cut back, 6 bases at V and 1 base at J, with 12 bases in the middle. The CDR3 consists of 14 residues. The CDR3 spells CASRTLFANTEAFF. CDR3 coding DNA: TGTGCCAGCAGGACTTTATTTGCGAACACTGAAGCTTTCTTT.

As regards this clone: At the DNA level, this CDR3 is encoded by other sequences in the same sample as well. The V gene is TRBV28, the J gene TRBJ2-5; D is undetermined. Germline-derived CDR1 and CDR2 are MDHEN and SYDVKM. The length of the CDR3 is 14 residues. The V and J ends lost 8 bases and 0 bases respectively, with 13 bases between them. The CDR3 nucleotides read TGTGCCAGCTCCCTCCCGCAGAACCAAGAGACCCAGTACTTC. Its protein is CASSLPQNQETQYF. The whole variable domain, remainder taken from reference TRBV28 and TRBJ2-5, is DVKVTQSSRYLVKRTGEKVFLECVQDMDHENMFWYRQDPGLGLRLIYFSYDVKMKEKGDIPEGYSVSREKKERFSLILESASTNQTSMYLCASSLPQNQETQYFGPGTRLLVL.

This chain links TRBV29-1 with TRBJ2-3; maybe TRBD1 (7 bases). The length of the CDR3 is 14 residues. CDR1 SQVTM and CDR2 ANQGSEA come from the germline V gene. Trimming removed 6 bases at V and 4 bases at J, with 17 bases between. Here the CDR3 reads CSVPGGGWADTQYF. CDR3 bases: TGCAGCGTCCCCGGAGGGGGCTGGGCAGATACGCAGTATTTT.

This chain uses TRBV7-8 with TRBJ1-2; D is perhaps TRBD1 (5 bases). The length of the CDR3 is 15 residues. CDR1 SGHVS and CDR2 FQNEAQ come from the germline V gene. Deletions cut 2 bases from V and 3 bases from J, with 13 bases between. CDR3 protein: CASSLTTGTHYGYTF. CDR3 bases: TGTGCCAGCAGCTTAACAACCGGGACTCACTATGGCTACACCTTC.